This T cell receptor beta chain was retrieved from a study of blood T cell repertoires in COVID-19. The CDR3 totals 14 residues. Germline V lookup: CDR1 SGHNT, CDR2 YENEEA. Germline trimming cut 3 bases from V and 5 bases from J; bases unmatched to any gene: 5. This clone came up once. Profiled with immunoSEQ multiplex PCR; TCRdb holds only in-frame clones, not every one. The repertoire consists of roughly 350,000 clones, with around nine tenths occurring once and the leading ten covering about 3.5%. This sequence joins TRBV11-3 and TRBJ2-5; 8 bases are a match to TRBD2. The sequence derives from a woman younger than 35 who had recovered from COVID-19. The sample comprised peripheral blood. CDR3 protein: CASSFNSGTETQYF. CDR3 sequence (DNA): TGTGCCAGCAGCTTTAATAGCGGGACGGAGACCCAGTACTTC.